The 2 T cell receptor beta chains below were found in one sample sequenced in a study of T cells after yellow fever vaccination (dated by TCRdb to about 2019). This specimen's treatment or condition label, per the study, means: live attenuated yellow fever vaccine strain. Libraries were built with 5' RACE. Instrument used: Illumina NovaSeq 6000. The raw public reads went through TCRdb reprocessing: fastp at Q25, MiXCR clone calling, in-frame beta chains kept. Identical CDR3 protein sequences are pooled into one entry, listed with their most common genes and DNA. This sample has 250,000 to 400,000 distinct CDR3 sequences in its table, and about 4% of those were observed once. Of the sample, about 26% is held by the ten largest clones. The sample in question was PBMCs, obtained 5 days after the yellow fever booster vaccination. The receptors originated from a man between 18 and 29 years old who received the YFV17D yellow fever vaccine.

This chain connects TRBV6-2 or TRBV6-3 to TRBJ1-2; D possibly corresponds to TRBD1 (5 bases). Germline CDR1 reads MNHEY; CDR2 reads SVGEGT. The CDR3 has 12 residues. V was trimmed by 0 bases and J by 12 bases, leaving 11 bases between them. This CDR3 is CASSYSGKGHTF. In nucleotides, the CDR3 is TGTGCCAGCAGTTACTCCGGAAAGGGACACACCTTC.

V usage is TRBV5-5 and J usage is TRBJ2-7; TRBD2 is a possible D gene (6 bases). Germline-derived CDR1 and CDR2 are SGHKS and YYEKEE (reference sequence). The V gene lost 4 bases and the J gene lost 5 bases, with 16 bases spanning the gap. The CDR3 spans 14 residues. The CDR3 is CASSGRQGTHEQYV. The CDR3 nucleotides read TGTGCCAGCAGCGGGAGGCAGGGCACCCACGAGCAGTACGTC.